Listed here are 26 T cell receptor beta chains from one sample, sequenced in a study of control samples from healthy donors and cancer patients. Clones were read by immunoSEQ multiplex PCR, and TCRdb kept only the in-frame ones, dropping some. The profile shows about 140,000 clones, 91% of them singletons. The sequencing input was blood. The receptor set was obtained from a man aged 18 to 29 in good health.

The chain uses TRBV29-1 and TRBJ1-1; 7 nucleotides match TRBD1. The CDR3 length is 13 residues. The germline V gene has CDR1 SQVTM and CDR2 ANQGSEA. The junction had 6 bases not matched to a gene; V was cut back by 7 bases and J by 1 base. Here the CDR3 DNA reads TGCAGCGGGGGGGACAGAACGAACACTGAAGCTTTCTTT. This codes for CSGGDRTNTEAFF.

This chain connects TRBV6-5 to TRBJ2-7; 13 nucleotides align to TRBD2. J gave up 4 bases and V 6 bases, and 3 bases lay outside the gene matches. The CDR3 is 14 amino acids. CDR1 MNHEY and CDR2 SVGAGI come from the germline V gene. The CDR3 sequence: CASRLAGGPYEQYF. DNA of the CDR3: TGTGCCAGCAGACTAGCGGGGGGGCCGTACGAGCAGTACTTC.

J is TRBJ2-2 and V is TRBV5-4; 12 bases line up with TRBD2. This CDR3 has 16 amino acids. V lost 4 bases, J lost 6 bases, and 7 bases stayed unmatched. The germline CDR1 and CDR2 sequences are SGHNT and YYREEE (reference sequence). The CDR3 DNA follows: TGTGCCAGCAGCCAGCTAGCGGGGGGGCGGTCCGGGGAGCTGTTTTTT. It specifies CASSQLAGGRSGELFF.

The rearrangement links TRBV10-3 to TRBJ1-1, with D possibly matching TRBD1 (5 bases). The CDR3 covers 14 residues. V was trimmed by 0 bases and J by 3 bases, leaving 8 bases between them. The germline V gene has CDR1 ENHRY and CDR2 SYGVKD. The CDR3 DNA is TGTGCCATCAGTGAGTCAGGGGCTGACACTGAAGCTTTCTTT. Protein: CAISESGADTEAFF.

This chain's CDR3 is CASSQDYRGREKLFF. The CDR3 nucleotides read TGCGCCAGCAGCCAAGACTACAGGGGGAGAGAAAAACTGTTTTTT. This sequence joins TRBV4-3 and TRBJ1-4, with TRBD1 matching over 8 bases. In germline, CDR1 is LGHNA, CDR2 YSLEER. The ends lost 0 bases at V and 8 bases at J; junction bases unmatched: 5. This CDR3 has 15 amino acids.

The V and J genes are TRBV28 and TRBJ1-5; perhaps TRBD1 as D (5 bases). Per the germline V gene, CDR1 is MDHEN and CDR2 is SYDVKM. V gave up 7 bases and J gave up 1 base, with 14 bases separating them. The CDR3 totals 15 residues. CDR3 sequence: CASTKTRGSNQPQHF. Here the CDR3 DNA reads TGTGCCAGCACCAAAACACGGGGCAGCAATCAGCCCCAGCATTTT.

V is TRBV5-6 and J is TRBJ2-7, with D perhaps matching TRBD2 (6 bases). V lost 0 bases to trimming and J lost 5 bases, with 21 bases between them. This CDR3 region has 17 residues. Germline CDR1 reads SGHDT; CDR2 reads YYEEEE. In nucleotides, the CDR3 is TGTGCCAGCAGCTTGGGAAGTAGCCGGGGGACGACGGACGAGCAGTACTTC. It translates to CASSLGSSRGTTDEQYF.

Comment on this clone: In the same sample, other DNA sequences code for this CDR3. This chain joins TRBV9 and TRBJ2-7; 10 bases map to TRBD1. CDR1 SGDLS and CDR2 YYNGEE come from the germline V gene. With 4 bases clipped from V and 4 bases from J, the junction kept 5 bases outside the gene matches. This CDR3 comprises 14 residues. CDR3 sequence: CASSLGTGVYEQYF. The CDR3 coding sequence is TGTGCCAGCAGCCTCGGGACAGGGGTTTACGAGCAGTACTTC.

The chain is built from TRBV5-4 and TRBJ2-5, with D perhaps matching TRBD2 (6 bases). This CDR3 has 13 amino acids. Trimming took off 4 bases at V and 5 bases at J, with 12 bases between the two ends. CDR1 SGHNT and CDR2 YYREEE come from the germline V gene (reference sequence). The CDR3 coding sequence is TGTGCCAGCAGCGTACGGGGGATGGAGACCCAGTACTTC. This encodes CASSVRGMETQYF.

This sequence joins TRBV12-3 or TRBV12-4 and TRBJ1-2; 7 positions agree with TRBD1. V gave up 2 bases and J gave up 9 bases; unmatched junction bases: 6. This CDR3 region has 13 residues. CDR3 in amino acids: CASSLSGDSSYTF. The CDR3 DNA sequence: TGTGCCAGCAGTTTAAGTGGGGACAGCAGCTACACCTTC.

The chain couples TRBV25-1 to TRBJ1-5; 7 bases agree with TRBD1. Looked up from germline, CDR1 is MGHDK and CDR2 is SYGVNS. The CDR3 is 14 residues long. With V trimmed by 4 bases and J by 5 bases, 5 bases remained unmatched. In nucleotides, the CDR3 is TGTGCCAGCAGTGTGACAGGGTTCGATCAGCCCCAGCATTTT. Translating gives CASSVTGFDQPQHF.

This chain links TRBV2 with TRBJ1-1, with 8 bases that match TRBD1. There are 14 residues in the CDR3. J lost 10 bases, V lost 2 bases, and 9 bases had no gene match. Germline V CDR1 and CDR2: SNHLY, FYNNEI. The CDR3 here is CASSELQGTGGAFF. The CDR3 DNA reads TGTGCCAGCAGTGAATTACAGGGGACAGGTGGAGCTTTCTTT.

The rearrangement joins TRBV4-1 to TRBJ2-5; D is uncertain. The germline V gene encodes CDR1 MGHRA and CDR2 YSYEKL. The CDR3 covers 13 residues. V was clipped by 2 bases and J by 4 bases, with 8 bases between them. The CDR3 here is CASSQFVGETQYF. CDR3 coding DNA: TGCGCCAGCAGCCAATTCGTGGGAGAGACCCAGTACTTC.

This clone was seen a single time. The chain links TRBV4-3 to TRBJ2-7, with 7 bases matching TRBD1. V gave up 4 bases and J gave up 2 bases; unmatched junction bases: 2. CDR1 LGHNA and CDR2 YSLEER come from the germline V gene. This CDR3 has 13 residues. DNA of the CDR3: TGCGCCAGCAGCCTTGGGACAGCCTACGAGCAGTACTTC. Its translation: CASSLGTAYEQYF.

This clone showed up just once. This rearrangement joins TRBV2 to TRBJ2-2; TRBD1 might be the D (6 bases). The germline V gene encodes CDR1 SNHLY and CDR2 FYNNEI. The V end was cut by 6 bases, the J end by 0 bases, with 14 bases between. The CDR3 extends over 16 amino acids. The CDR3 DNA is TGTGCCAGCAGGGCTACCAGGGGCTCGAACACCGGGGAGCTGTTTTTT. It encodes CASRATRGSNTGELFF.

The chain couples TRBV11-2 to TRBJ1-6, with D tentatively TRBD1 (5 bases). The CDR3 is 14 amino acids. CDR1 SGHAT and CDR2 FQNNGV come from the germline V gene. Trimming took 2 bases from V and 13 from J, leaving 15 bases between them. CDR3 sequence reads: CASSLWDRTTPLHF. The CDR3 coding sequence is TGTGCCAGCAGCTTATGGGACCGCACTACTCCCCTCCACTTT.

A single count supports this clone. CDR3 DNA: TGTGCCAGCAGCCAAGAAACGCGGGGGGTAGGATATTTT. This translates into CASSQETRGVGYF. This chain joins TRBV3-1 (or the pseudogene TRBV3-2) and TRBJ2-3; 8 nucleotides align to TRBD2. This CDR3 is 13 amino acids long. V was pared by 0 bases and J by 15 bases, with 8 bases of the junction left unmatched. Per germline, CDR1 LGHDT and CDR2 YNNKEL (reference sequence).

The chain is built from TRBV6-5 and TRBJ1-2; 11 nucleotides agree with TRBD1. The V gene end was trimmed by 6 bases and the J gene end by 6 bases; junction bases not matched to a gene: 9. The V gene's germline CDR1 is MNHEY and CDR2 SVGAGI. The CDR3 contains 15 residues. The CDR3 loop is CASSSSGTGGDGYTF. CDR3 DNA: TGTGCCAGCAGCTCAAGCGGGACAGGGGGAGATGGCTACACCTTC.

The chain recombines TRBV5-4 with TRBJ2-7; D perhaps matches TRBD1 (5 bases). V lost 0 bases and J 4 bases, leaving 14 bases between the germline ends. The V gene's germline CDR1 is SGHNT and CDR2 YYREEE (reference sequence). This CDR3 has 15 amino acids. CDR3 loop: CASSLGSGLVYEQYF. CDR3 nucleotide sequence: TGTGCCAGCAGCTTGGGATCAGGGTTGGTATACGAGCAGTACTTC. The whole variable domain, filled in from reference TRBV5-4 and TRBJ2-7, reads ETGVTQSPTHLIKTRGQQVTLRCSSQSGHNTVSWYQQALGQGPQFIFQYYREEENGRGNFPPRFSGLQFPNYSSELNVNALELDDSALYLCASSLGSGLVYEQYFGPGTRLTVT.

The V and J genes are TRBV7-9 and TRBJ2-3; D is possibly TRBD1 (6 bases). V lost 7 bases to trimming and J lost 2 bases, with 19 bases between them. The CDR3 is made up of 16 amino acids. CDR1 is SEHNR and CDR2 is FQNEAQ in the germline V gene (reference sequence). The CDR3 DNA reads as TGTGCCAGCAACCCCGGGACACAAACTTTCACAGATACGCAGTATTTT. This encodes CASNPGTQTFTDTQYF.

The rearrangement links TRBV4-1 to TRBJ1-5; a weak D match, TRBD1 (6 bases). Looked up from germline, CDR1 is MGHRA and CDR2 is YSYEKL. This CDR3 comprises 14 residues. The V and J ends lost 4 bases and 6 bases respectively, with 13 bases between them. This CDR3 is CASSPEGTPQPQHF. The DNA for the CDR3 is TGCGCCAGCAGCCCCGAAGGGACACCTCAGCCCCAGCATTTT.

V and J are TRBV4-3 and TRBJ2-3; 15 nucleotides match TRBD2. The germline CDR1 and CDR2 sequences are LGHNA and YSLEER. V dropped 5 bases and J dropped 4; count of bases not matched to a gene: 7. This CDR3 has 17 amino acids. The CDR3 spells CASSEWTSGGAADTQYF. The DNA of the CDR3 is TGCGCCAGCAGCGAATGGACTAGCGGGGGGGCTGCAGATACGCAGTATTTT.

V and J are TRBV9 and TRBJ1-4, with unresolved D. V was shortened by 0 bases and J by 5 bases, with 11 bases between the two germline ends. The CDR3 covers 15 residues. The germline V gene encodes CDR1 SGDLS and CDR2 YYNGEE. The DNA for the CDR3 is TGTGCCAGCAGCGTAGCGGCCAGCCAGAATGAAAAACTGTTTTTT. It encodes CASSVAASQNEKLFF.

The CDR3 spells CASSLDPGRNTEAFF. Written as DNA, the CDR3 is TGCGCCAGCAGCTTGGATCCGGGAAGGAACACTGAAGCTTTCTTT. The chain uses TRBV5-1 and TRBJ1-1; the D is unclear. The V gene's germline CDR1 is SGHRS and CDR2 YFSETQ. V was trimmed by 0 bases and J by 1 base, leaving 10 bases between them. This CDR3 contains 15 residues.

J is TRBJ1-1 and V is TRBV7-2; 7 bases align to TRBD1. The germline CDR1 and CDR2 sequences are SGHTA and FQGNSA. The ends lost 6 bases at V and 3 bases at J; junction bases unmatched: 7. This CDR3 region has 14 residues. CDR3 region: CASSSDRVYTEAFF. CDR3 DNA sequence: TGTGCCAGCAGTTCAGACAGGGTGTACACTGAAGCTTTCTTT.

The J gene is TRBJ1-3, the V gene TRBV19, with TRBD1 identical over 11 bases. Per germline, CDR1 LNHDA and CDR2 SQIVND (reference sequence). The CDR3 totals 19 residues. V lost 9 bases to trimming and J lost 0 bases; unmatched junction nucleotides: 16. CDR3 region: CASHDRRDRGEHSGNTIYF. The DNA of the CDR3 is TGTGCCAGCCACGACCGCCGGGACAGGGGGGAACACTCTGGAAACACCATATATTTT.